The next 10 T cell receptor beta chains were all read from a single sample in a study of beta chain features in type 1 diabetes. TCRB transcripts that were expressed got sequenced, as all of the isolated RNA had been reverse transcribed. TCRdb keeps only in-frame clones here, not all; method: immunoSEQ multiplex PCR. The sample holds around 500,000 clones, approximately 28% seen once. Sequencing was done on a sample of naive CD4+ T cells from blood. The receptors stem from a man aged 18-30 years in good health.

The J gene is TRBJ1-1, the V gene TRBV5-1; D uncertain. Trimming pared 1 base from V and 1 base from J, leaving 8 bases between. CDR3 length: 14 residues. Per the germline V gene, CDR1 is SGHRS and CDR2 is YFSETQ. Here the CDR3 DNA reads TGCGCCAGCAGCTTGACGGCAGGGAACACTGAAGCTTTCTTT. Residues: CASSLTAGNTEAFF. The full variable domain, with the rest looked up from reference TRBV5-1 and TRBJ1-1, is KAGVTQTPRYLIKTRGQQVTLSCSPISGHRSVSWYQQTPGQGLQFLFEYFSETQRNKGNFPGRFSGRQFSNSRSEMNVSTLELGDSALYLCASSLTAGNTEAFFGQGTRLTVV.

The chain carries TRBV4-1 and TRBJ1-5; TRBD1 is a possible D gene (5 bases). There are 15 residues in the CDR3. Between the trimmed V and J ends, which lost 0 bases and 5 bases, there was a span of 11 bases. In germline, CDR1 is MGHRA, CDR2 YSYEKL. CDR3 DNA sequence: TGCGCCAGCAGCCAAGATCAGGGAAGGTATCAGCCCCAGCATTTT. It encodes CASSQDQGRYQPQHF.

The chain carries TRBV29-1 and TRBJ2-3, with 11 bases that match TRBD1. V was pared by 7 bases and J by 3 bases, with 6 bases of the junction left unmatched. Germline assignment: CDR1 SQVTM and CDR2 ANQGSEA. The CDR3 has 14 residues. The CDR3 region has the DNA TGCAGCGGCTCCGGGACAGGGGGAACAGATACGCAGTATTTT. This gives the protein CSGSGTGGTDTQYF.

The CDR3 is CASSLIPSVNNEQFF. The CDR3 DNA follows: TGCGCCAGCAGCTTGATCCCCAGCGTCAACAATGAGCAGTTCTTC. This chain links TRBV5-1 with TRBJ2-1; D gene uncertain. Trimming pared 1 base from V and 5 bases from J, leaving 13 bases between. The CDR3 runs 15 residues. Germline-derived CDR1 and CDR2 are SGHRS and YFSETQ. The whole variable domain, filled in from reference TRBV5-1 and TRBJ2-1, reads KAGVTQTPRYLIKTRGQQVTLSCSPISGHRSVSWYQQTPGQGLQFLFEYFSETQRNKGNFPGRFSGRQFSNSRSEMNVSTLELGDSALYLCASSLIPSVNNEQFFGPGTRLTVL.

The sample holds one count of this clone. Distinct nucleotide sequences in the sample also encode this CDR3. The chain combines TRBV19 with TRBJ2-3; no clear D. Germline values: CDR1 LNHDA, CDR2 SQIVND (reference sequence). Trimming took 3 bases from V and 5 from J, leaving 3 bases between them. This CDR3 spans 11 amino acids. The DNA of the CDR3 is TGTGCCAGTAGTATGAGAGATACGCAGTATTTT. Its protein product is CASSMRDTQYF.

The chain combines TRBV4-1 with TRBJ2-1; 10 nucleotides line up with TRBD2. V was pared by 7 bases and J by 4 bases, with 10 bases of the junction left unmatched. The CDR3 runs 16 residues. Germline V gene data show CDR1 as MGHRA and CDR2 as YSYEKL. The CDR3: CASTMTGTSDYNEQFF. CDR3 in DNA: TGCGCCAGCACCATGACCGGGACTAGCGATTACAATGAGCAGTTCTTC.

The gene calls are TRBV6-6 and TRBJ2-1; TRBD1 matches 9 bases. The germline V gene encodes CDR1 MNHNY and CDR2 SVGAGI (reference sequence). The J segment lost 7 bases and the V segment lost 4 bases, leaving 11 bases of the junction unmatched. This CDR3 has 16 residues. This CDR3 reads CASSFPPGQGRNEQFF. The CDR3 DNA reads TGTGCCAGCAGTTTCCCACCGGGACAGGGTCGGAATGAGCAGTTCTTC.

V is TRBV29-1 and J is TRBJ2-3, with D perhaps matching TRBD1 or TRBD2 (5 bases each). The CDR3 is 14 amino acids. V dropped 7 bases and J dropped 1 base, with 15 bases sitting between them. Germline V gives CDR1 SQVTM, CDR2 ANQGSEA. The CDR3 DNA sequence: TGCAGCGGTGAGGGGTTGACCGGCACAGATACGCAGTATTTT. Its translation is CSGEGLTGTDTQYF.

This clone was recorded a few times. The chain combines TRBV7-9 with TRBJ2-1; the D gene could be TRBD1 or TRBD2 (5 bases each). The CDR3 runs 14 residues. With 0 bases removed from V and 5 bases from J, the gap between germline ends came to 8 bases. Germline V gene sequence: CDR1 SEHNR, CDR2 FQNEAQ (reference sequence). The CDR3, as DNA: TGTGCCAGCAGCTTAGCAGGGACCAACAATGAGCAGTTCTTC. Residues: CASSLAGTNNEQFF. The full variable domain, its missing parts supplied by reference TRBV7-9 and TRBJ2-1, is DTGVSQNPRHKITKRGQNVTFRCDPISEHNRLYWYRQTLGQGPEFLTYFQNEAQLEKSRLLSDRFSAERPKGSFSTLEIQRTEQGDSAMYLCASSLAGTNNEQFFGPGTRLTVL.

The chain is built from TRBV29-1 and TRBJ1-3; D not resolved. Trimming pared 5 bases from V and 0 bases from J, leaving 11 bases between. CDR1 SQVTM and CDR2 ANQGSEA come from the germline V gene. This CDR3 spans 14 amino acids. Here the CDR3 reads CSVLTGSSGNTIYF. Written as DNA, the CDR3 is TGCAGCGTTCTGACGGGGAGCTCTGGAAACACCATATATTTT.